The rows below give T cell receptor beta chains drawn from one sample of a study of T cells after yellow fever vaccination. Using its own MiXCR run on the 5' RACE reads, TCRdb lists one record per CDR3 protein. The data show roughly 350,000 distinct CDR3 sequences, 4.1% seen once. The source material was PBMCs, sampled 5 days after the yellow fever booster vaccination. The receptors derive from a young man who received the YFV17D yellow fever vaccine. Each CDR3 is given with its conserved first and last residue. The D gene is left open where the match is weak. Size tells how often a clone was seen (once, few, many) or the class of an expanded clone, and some rows leave it out.

DNA	CDR3	J	size	V	D
TGCAGTGCTAGAGAAAAGGTGGATACGCAGTATTTT	CSAREKVDTQYF	TRBJ2-3	.	TRBV20-1	.
TGTGCCAGTGGTGGGAGCGGGTCCTACAATGAGCAGTTCTTC	CASGGSGSYNEQFF	TRBJ2-1	many	TRBV6-2/TRBV6-3	.
TGTGCCAGCAGCCCGAACCAATATGGCTACACCTTC	CASSPNQYGYTF	TRBJ1-2	few	TRBV7-9	.
TGCGCCAGCAGCCACCCCCGAGAAGGGAATGAAAAACTGTTTTTT	CASSHPREGNEKLFF	TRBJ1-4	few	TRBV4-1	.
TGTGCCAGCAGTTTGACCGGGCCCAATCAGCCCCAGCATTTT	CASSLTGPNQPQHF	TRBJ1-5	.	TRBV6-5	.
TGTGCCAGCAGCCAGGGACTATTAGGGGGGGAGACCCAGTACTTC	CASSQGLLGGETQYF	TRBJ2-5	few	TRBV5-5	.
TGCAGTGCTAGAGATTCCGGGGGGTTCCGCTACGAGCAGTACTTC	CSARDSGGFRYEQYF	TRBJ2-7	many	TRBV20-1	TRBD2
TGCGCCAGCAGCCCGGACAGGGGGCGCCGGGGCACAGATACGCAGTATTTT	CASSPDRGRRGTDTQYF	TRBJ2-3	.	TRBV4-1	TRBD1
TGTGCCAGCAGTACATGGACAGTAGAACACAGGGCCAACGTCCTGACTTTC	CASSTWTVEHRANVLTF	TRBJ2-6	few	TRBV28	.
TGTGCCAGCAGTTTAGGGCAGGGTGGCGGCTACACCTTC	CASSLGQGGGYTF	TRBJ1-2	many	TRBV7-2	.
TGCAGTGCTAGAGAAGTCGGAGGTTGGAATGAGCAGTTCTTC	CSAREVGGWNEQFF	TRBJ2-1	.	TRBV20-1	.
TGCGCCAGCAGCCAAGATGGCGGTTCCTACAATGAGCAGTTCTTC	CASSQDGGSYNEQFF	TRBJ2-1	many	TRBV4-3	.
TGTGCCAGCAGCTTTGGAACTAGTAAAGTGTCAGATACGCAGTATTTT	CASSFGTSKVSDTQYF	TRBJ2-3	.	TRBV7-8	.
TGTGCCAGCAGCTCCGGACAGGGTCATGGGACCCAGTACTTC	CASSSGQGHGTQYF	TRBJ2-5	few	TRBV5-4	TRBD1
TGCAGTGCTGACCCGGGACTAGCCCACAATGAGCAGTTCTTC	CSADPGLAHNEQFF	TRBJ2-1	many	TRBV20-1	TRBD2
TGCAGTGCTGCCTCCTACAATGAGCAGTTCTTC	CSAASYNEQFF	TRBJ2-1	many	TRBV20-1	.
TGTGCCAGCAGCTTGGTACAGCTTCGTTCACCCCTCCACTTT	CASSLVQLRSPLHF	TRBJ1-6	.	TRBV5-5	.
TGTGCCAGCAGCTTAGCGCAAGGACAGGGAGTCAAAAACATTCAGTACTTC	CASSLAQGQGVKNIQYF	TRBJ2-4	many	TRBV7-2	TRBD1
TGTGCCAGCAGCTACCTGAGGGACCACCCGAACACCGGGGAGCTGTTTTTT	CASSYLRDHPNTGELFF	TRBJ2-2	.	TRBV7-9	.
TGTGCCACCATTAAGGGGCCCATGGATACGCAGTATTTT	CATIKGPMDTQYF	TRBJ2-3	many	TRBV6-5	.
TGTGCCAGCAGTCCTAGCGGGGGCTCAGCCAAAAACATTCAGTACTTC	CASSPSGGSAKNIQYF	TRBJ2-4	.	TRBV7-3	TRBD2
TGCAGTGCTAGGAGCGAACAGGCTGTTCAGCCCCAGCATTTT	CSARSEQAVQPQHF	TRBJ1-5	few	TRBV20-1	.
TGTGCCAGCAGCCCGCGCTGGGGGACAGCTAACACTGAAGCTTTCTTT	CASSPRWGTANTEAFF	TRBJ1-1	few	TRBV9	TRBD1
TGTGCCAGCAGTTTAGTGAGTAGTTCACCCCTCCACTTT	CASSLVSSSPLHF	TRBJ1-6	few	TRBV27	.
TGCGCCAGCAGTCTAGGGGCTAGCGCCTCCAGCGAGCAGTACTTC	CASSLGASASSEQYF	TRBJ2-7	few	TRBV4-1	.
TGTGCCAGCAGCCCACGGACAGCTAACAATGAGCAGTTCTTC	CASSPRTANNEQFF	TRBJ2-1	few	TRBV7-8	.
TGTGCCAGCAGCTTAAGCGGGCGAACCTACGAGCAGTACTTC	CASSLSGRTYEQYF	TRBJ2-7	few	TRBV7-9	.
TGTGCCAGCTCACCATTCTGGGGGGGCCCGCCCAGCACAGATACGCAGTATTTT	CASSPFWGGPPSTDTQYF	TRBJ2-3	.	TRBV18	.
TGTGCCAGCAGCTTAGCGTGGGACGCAGAGACCCAGTACTTC	CASSLAWDAETQYF	TRBJ2-5	.	TRBV7-8	.
TGCGCCAGCAGCCAAACTACAGGGGAAGGCACTGAAGCTTTCTTT	CASSQTTGEGTEAFF	TRBJ1-1	.	TRBV4-3	TRBD1
TGTGCCAGCAGTTTATTAGACTGGGAGGGGAACATTTCACCCCTCCACTTT	CASSLLDWEGNISPLHF	TRBJ1-6	.	TRBV28	.
TGCGCCAGCGAGCCTAGTTTTAGCAATCAGCCCCAGCATTTT	CASEPSFSNQPQHF	TRBJ1-5	.	TRBV4-1	.
TGTGCCATTGACCAGGGGGGCCTCACAGATACGCAGTATTTT	CAIDQGGLTDTQYF	TRBJ2-3	few	TRBV10-3	.
TGCGCCAGCAAAAGCACCGGGACATATGAAGCTTTCTTT	CASKSTGTYEAFF	TRBJ1-1	many	TRBV5-1	.
TGTGCCAGCACCCACATGGCCTATGGCTACACCTTC	CASTHMAYGYTF	TRBJ1-2	.	TRBV12-3/TRBV12-4	.
TGTGCCAGCAACAAACAGACAAGTGAGCAGTTCTTC	CASNKQTSEQFF	TRBJ2-1	few	TRBV6-2/TRBV6-3	.
TGTGCCAGCAGTCCTAAGACAGGCCCGGATACGCAGTATTTT	CASSPKTGPDTQYF	TRBJ2-3	few	TRBV12-3/TRBV12-4	.
TGTGCCTCCGAACCGGTGGGGGGCAACACCGGGGAGCTGTTTTTT	CASEPVGGNTGELFF	TRBJ2-2	.	TRBV19	.
TGTGCCAGCAGTTTTTTCCCGGCTATATATTTT	CASSFFPAIYF	TRBJ1-3	many	TRBV12-3/TRBV12-4	.
TGCGCCAGCAGCCAAGCGGTATCGAGTAGCTCCTACAATGAGCAGTTCTTC	CASSQAVSSSSYNEQFF	TRBJ2-1	few	TRBV4-3	.
TGCAGTGCTAGTGAAAGAAACAGGGGTAATAATTCACCCCTCCACTTT	CSASERNRGNNSPLHF	TRBJ1-6	few	TRBV20-1	TRBD1
TGTGCCAGCAGCCCGCCTTCAGCGTTTAACTATGGCTACACCTTC	CASSPPSAFNYGYTF	TRBJ1-2	many	TRBV7-2	.
TGTGCCAGCAGTTACAAAGGGGCGGACACTGAAGCTTTCTTT	CASSYKGADTEAFF	TRBJ1-1	few	TRBV6-5	.
TGCAGTGCTAGAGATCTAGGGGATGGGGCCAACGTCCTGACTTTC	CSARDLGDGANVLTF	TRBJ2-6	.	TRBV20-1	.
TGTGCCAGCAGTTACTCGACAGATCTTAGCTCTGGAAACACCATATATTTT	CASSYSTDLSSGNTIYF	TRBJ1-3	.	TRBV6-6	.
TGTGCCAGCAGCCAACTTTTCGGGTCTGGGGCCAACGTCCTGACTTTC	CASSQLFGSGANVLTF	TRBJ2-6	many	TRBV5-4	.
TGTGCCAGCAGCACACTCAGCGGGGGGTACGGAGAGACCCAGTACTTC	CASSTLSGGYGETQYF	TRBJ2-5	.	TRBV3-1	TRBD2
TGTGCCAGCAGCCAAGACGTAGGGACAGGGGACATTCAGTACTTC	CASSQDVGTGDIQYF	TRBJ2-4	few	TRBV4-2	TRBD1
TGTGCCAGCAGCTTATCGTCATCAGGTACTGAAGCTTTCTTT	CASSLSSSGTEAFF	TRBJ1-1	few	TRBV7-2	.
TGTGCCAGCAGTCCGAAGGTCCGGGTTAGCAGGACGGGGAACACCGGGGAGCTGTTTTTT	CASSPKVRVSRTGNTGELFF	TRBJ2-2	.	TRBV6-6	.
TGTGCCAGCAGTACGACAGGGGGCTATTCACCCCTCCACTTT	CASSTTGGYSPLHF	TRBJ1-6	many	TRBV28	TRBD1
TGTGCCAGCAGCCGCACCCACCGGGATACGCAGTATTTT	CASSRTHRDTQYF	TRBJ2-3	.	TRBV7-2	.
TGTGCCAGCAGTTTTGGGACAGGGTGGGAGAGCTCCTACAATGAGCAGTTCTTC	CASSFGTGWESSYNEQFF	TRBJ2-1	.	TRBV12-3/TRBV12-4	TRBD1